This T cell receptor beta chain was obtained from a study of T cell repertoires in cytomegalovirus infection (dated by TCRdb to about 2019). Describing the broader study: Peptide stimulations targeted recently identified HLA-C-restricted CMV epitopes, whose presentation resists viral immunomodulation, together with well-studied HLA-B-restricted epitopes. Donor HLA type was relevant to the analysis, because carriage of CMV infection together with the matching HLA type was indicated by public TCR beta signatures. Study-wide findings and limitations: Cumulative frequency of public TCR beta family members discriminated carriers of CMV infection plus the relevant HLA type in this cohort and an independent roughly 340-donor cohort. The ex vivo response was dominated by HLA-C-restricted CMV-specific TCR beta clonotypes, which also provided the single most frequent clonotype in two of eight donors.

Sequenced on an Illumina HiSeq 1500. The public reads were run again by TCRdb, first through fastp at Q25 and then through MiXCR, and only productive beta chains were kept. Each CDR3 protein appears once, grouped with its most common genes and DNA. A total of approximately 990,000 distinct CDR3 sequences appear in this sample, around 29% of them only once. Jointly, the top ten make up roughly an eighth of the sample. This clonotype was found a few times. Its antigen target is currently unknown. No much larger clone exists at a distance of one base, and base qualities are not known. The treatment or condition label of this sample denotes: in vitro stimulation with specific CMV peptide epitopes to enrich CMV-specific T cells. The CDR3 measures 16 amino acids from cysteine to phenylalanine. Only the CDR3 part of the read is kept: 48 bases, read in frame from the first base. Per the germline V gene, LGHNA is the CDR1 and YSLEER is the CDR2. V is reduced by 4 bases and J by 0 bases, leaving a spacing of 15 bases between them.

The sequences come from cultured CD8+ T cells from PBMCs, collected from culture after CMV antigen stimulation. The rearranged chain carries TRBV4-3 and TRBJ1-2; TRBD1 is possibly the D segment (6 matching bases). The clonotype was recovered from a human donor in good health (CMV status not recorded). Some clones in this sample may be carry-over from other donors' samples. The nucleotides are TGCGCCAGCAGCCTAAGTGTAGGGACAACTAACTATGGCTACACCTTC. Translated, it gives CASSLSVGTTNYGYTF.